The source of this T cell receptor (beta chain) is a study of shared clonotypes between healthy human individuals (dated by TCRdb to about 2020). Study-level background: The cohort included three men and a couple of women between 18 and 49 years of age. For each donor, CD4 naive and CD4 memory were each given three plates, CD8 naive was given two plates, and CD8 memory was given one plate. The study deeply sequenced blood TCR repertoires of about five healthy adults to estimate repertoire size and the extent of clonotype sharing between individuals. To increase sequencing depth and limit assay-specific biases, different laboratories used diverse techniques to prepare libraries and sequence TCR repertoires. Between about 0.85 and 10 billion PBMCs per donor were obtained by leukapheresis. The research as a whole found: Naive subsets generally had larger estimated clonotype richness than memory subsets. Compared with non-shared clonotypes, clonotypes shared by all four sorted-subset donors had higher generation probabilities. Sampling was restricted to blood, and TCR repertoires in tissue are likely to differ from TCR repertoires in blood. Based on pairwise subsampling, the degree of clonotype sharing among donors was expected to be affected by sequencing depth. Rarefaction of sorted-subset datasets indicated incomplete sequencing despite the large sequencing depth. When several donors were compared, the shared fraction of clonotypes was about 5.2% for naive CD4, roughly 3.3% for naive CD8, more than 2% for memory CD4, and around 0.37% for memory CD8. The genetic and exposure-history diversity represented was limited by the small number of donors.

Using the deep immunoSEQ assay, multiplex PCR amplified TCR CDR3 regions from genomic DNA. Genomic DNA extracted from each cell subset was distributed evenly over all wells of several immunoSEQ 96-well plates, and each plate served as one replicate. Each replicate PCR for sorted subsets received about 200 ng genomic DNA, equal to about 29,000 T cell genomes. Purified libraries were measured with a Qubit 3.0 fluorometer, size-checked on a Bioanalyzer 2100, and measured again with the KAPA Library Quantification kit. Each immunoSEQ 96-well plate was sequenced on its own single-read 150-cycle Illumina NextSeq 550 flow cell. Turning to the authors' computational methods: Because the immunoSEQ output held only junctional sequences and lacked quality scores, the filtering could not match the filtering applied to full-length reads. Sequences were annotated with PyIR, a Python wrapper for IgBLAST v1.9, using IMGT germline references to assign V/J genes and CDR3. Reads with weak V/J assignments (E-value above 1e-6), missing CDR3, stop codons, out-of-frame junctions, or ambiguous translated residues were removed. V3J clonotypes were defined as sequences sharing the same inferred V gene, J gene, and CDR3 amino acid sequence. Percentage overlap between repertoires was computed as shared unique clonotypes divided by the size of the smaller repertoire. Repertoire richness was assessed with RTK rarefaction, the Chao1 estimator, and Recon v2.1 estimates of unobserved clonotypes. For all TCRbeta clonotypes obtained by the gDNA method from a handful of donors, generation probabilities were computed with OLGA. TCRdb took over this immuneACCESS table, retaining in-frame rearrangements with V and J assigned. Such tables are incomplete; in checked studies, under half of the missing clones stem from an unresolved V gene, and the remainder is unexplained. V, J and clone size were drawn from that table, and D and trimming were deduced from the DNA. The sample records over 850,000 clones, about four fifths of which are singletons. Of the sample, roughly 0.57% is held by the ten largest clones.

Looking up the germline V gene (reference sequence) yields CDR1 SSHAT and CDR2 FNYEAQ. Inclusive of the bounding cysteine and phenylalanine, the CDR3 is 13 residues long. Solely the CDR3 DNA is kept, with 39 bases framed from the first base. The junction carries 10 bases between V and J, which are trimmed by 4 bases and 5 bases respectively. The donors were healthy, HIV-negative adults with no recently reported acute infections or vaccinations. Only Caucasian adults living in Nashville, Tennessee, USA were represented among the donors. Magnetic negative selection was used to enrich CD4+ T cells, after which naive cells were positively selected on CD45RA and the negative fraction became the memory subset. Blood was collected by leukapheresis, and PBMCs were isolated by Ficoll-Histopaque density gradient centrifugation and then cryopreserved in liquid nitrogen vapor phase. Analytical flow cytometry was used to check the purity and quantity of every magnetically sorted T cell population. Genomic DNA was isolated from each sorted fraction and quantified by UV absorbance on a Nanodrop 2000c.

Notes on this clone: Its target antigen remains unknown. No much larger clonotype is one base removed from it; base qualities were not supplied.

The sequencing input was memory CD4+ T cells from PBMCs. What the cell subset or site label conveys for this sample: CD45RA-negative fraction. The chain was built from TRBV7-7 and TRBJ2-3, with the D gene too uncertain to name. This sequence was found in a man younger than 30 in good health. Some clones in this sample may be carry-over from other donors' samples. The nucleotides are TGTGCCAGCAGCTCCTCCCAAGGAGATACGCAGTATTTT. It specifies CASSSSQGDTQYF. Outside the CDR3, residues come from the reference TRBV7-7 and TRBJ2-3 proteins, so the full variable domain is: GAGVSQSPRYKVTKRGQDVTLRCDPISSHATLYWYQQALGQGPEFLTYFNYEAQPDKSGLPSDRFSAERPEGSISTLTIQRTEQRDSAMYRCASSSSQGDTQYFGPGTRLTVL.